This T cell receptor beta chain is drawn from a study of identical twins. Study-wide findings and caveats: Excess twin sharing in beta out-of-frame sequences was weaker. Those out-of-frame alpha sequences shared by twins showed an excess of low generation probability. The conclusions drew on cross-sectional statistical analysis instead of tracking the same donors.

Of note for this clonotype: Its antigen remains unknown.

MiXCR, applied by TCRdb to the 5' RACE reads, yields one record per CDR3 protein. The sample has roughly 710,000 distinct CDR3 sequences; around 6.1% are singletons. Germline values: CDR1 SGHRS, CDR2 YFSETQ. V was cut by 0 bases and J by 3 bases, with 9 bases left in between. This CDR3 contains 15 residues. This chain uses TRBV5-1 with TRBJ2-2; D remains unclear. The receptor comes from a man younger than 35 in good health. What was sequenced was naive T cells sorted from blood. The CDR3 nucleotides are TGCGCCAGCAGCTTGGGCGAGACCGACACCGGGGAGCTGTTTTTT. Encoded protein: CASSLGETDTGELFF. The full variable domain, completed using reference TRBV5-1 and TRBJ2-2, is KAGVTQTPRYLIKTRGQQVTLSCSPISGHRSVSWYQQTPGQGLQFLFEYFSETQRNKGNFPGRFSGRQFSNSRSEMNVSTLELGDSALYLCASSLGETDTGELFFGEGSRLTVL.